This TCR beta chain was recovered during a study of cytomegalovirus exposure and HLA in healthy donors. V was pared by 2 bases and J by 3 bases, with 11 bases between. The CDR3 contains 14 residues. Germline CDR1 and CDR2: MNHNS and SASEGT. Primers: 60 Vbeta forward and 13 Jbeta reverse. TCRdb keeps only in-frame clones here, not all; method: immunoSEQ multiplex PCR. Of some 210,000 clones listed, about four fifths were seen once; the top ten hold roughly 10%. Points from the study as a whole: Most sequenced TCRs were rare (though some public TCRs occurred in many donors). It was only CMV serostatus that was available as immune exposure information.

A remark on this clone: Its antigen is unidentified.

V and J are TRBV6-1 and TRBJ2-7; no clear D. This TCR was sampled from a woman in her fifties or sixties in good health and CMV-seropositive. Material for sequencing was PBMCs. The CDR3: CASSETGTLYEQYF. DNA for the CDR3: TGTGCCAGCAGTGAAACGGGTACTCTCTACGAGCAGTACTTC.